Each of the 12 T cell receptor beta chains below was sequenced from the same sample in a study of blood T cell repertoires in COVID-19 (TCRdb year 2020). The library was obtained by the immunoSEQ multiplex PCR assay. This immuneACCESS table, as held by TCRdb, lists in-frame sequences with V and J called but not all clones. Of the missing ones, under half trace to an unresolved V gene in checked studies; the others have no known cause. The sample includes approximately 110,000 clones, with around 84% observed a single time. The biggest ten clones account for about 13% of the sample. The sequenced material came from peripheral blood. These receptors were collected from a human donor in a cohort sampled during active COVID-19.

This clone was counted between two and nine times. The chain has TRBV5-1 and TRBJ1-1, with 8 positions matching TRBD1. CDR1 and CDR2 from the germline V gene are SGHRS and YFSETQ. Losses at the gene ends were 4 bases for V and 4 bases for J; bases not matched to a gene: 6. The CDR3 extends over 14 amino acids. The CDR3 here is CASSGGQAGTEAFF. DNA for the CDR3: TGCGCCAGCAGCGGGGGACAGGCGGGCACTGAAGCTTTCTTT.

The chain uses TRBV28 and TRBJ1-1, with 7 bases identical to TRBD1. CDR3 length equals 13 residues. The ends lost 6 bases at V and 1 base at J; junction bases unmatched: 2. Germline V gene data show CDR1 as MDHEN and CDR2 as SYDVKM. The CDR3: CASSWDRNTEAFF. The CDR3 region has the DNA TGTGCCAGCAGCTGGGACAGGAACACTGAAGCTTTCTTT.

The gene calls are TRBV18 and TRBJ2-7; unclear D gene. There are 13 residues in the CDR3. Germline CDR1 reads KGHSH; CDR2 reads LQKENI. With 6 bases removed from V and 5 bases from J, the gap between germline ends came to 14 bases. As DNA, the CDR3 is TGTGCCAGCTCGGGTAGTGGGCTTGACGAGCAGTACTTC. This translates into CASSGSGLDEQYF.

The genes are TRBV28 and TRBJ2-3; 9 bases line up with TRBD1. The junction had 14 bases not matched to a gene; V was cut back by 8 bases and J by 2 bases. Germline CDR1 and CDR2: MDHEN and SYDVKM. This CDR3 has 17 amino acids. CDR3 loop: CASRGRGTGPFTDTQYF. CDR3 in DNA: TGTGCCAGCCGCGGGCGGGGGACAGGGCCTTTCACAGATACGCAGTATTTT.

This rearrangement joins TRBV5-1 to TRBJ2-1; 7 nucleotides agree with TRBD2. The germline CDR1 and CDR2 sequences are SGHRS and YFSETQ. The CDR3 length is 14 residues. V lost 4 bases, J lost 4 bases, and 5 bases stayed unmatched. CDR3 sequence: CASSPGTIYNEQFF. The CDR3 DNA follows: TGCGCCAGCAGCCCGGGGACTATTTACAATGAGCAGTTCTTC.

This clone has only a few counts. The chain has TRBV7-2 and TRBJ2-5, with TRBD1 as a possible D gene (6 bases). V lost 6 bases and J lost 1, with 12 bases in between. The CDR3 consists of 14 residues. The germline V gene has CDR1 SGHTA and CDR2 FQGNSA. The CDR3 DNA sequence: TGTGCCAGCAGTAAGGGACACATCCAAGAGACCCAGTACTTC. Translated, it gives CASSKGHIQETQYF.

The V call is TRBV28, the J call TRBJ1-1; D perhaps matches TRBD1 (5 bases). CDR3 size: 16 residues. Germline CDR1 MDHEN, CDR2 SYDVKM. V was trimmed by 6 bases and J by 4 bases, leaving 21 bases between them. The CDR3 protein is CASSRRSPGGGTEAFF. The CDR3 DNA is TGTGCCAGCAGCCGCCGGAGTCCGGGGGGAGGCACTGAAGCTTTCTTT.

V usage is TRBV5-4 and J usage is TRBJ1-1; D gene unclear. CDR1 is SGHNT and CDR2 is YYREEE in the germline V gene (reference sequence). The V end was cut by 3 bases, the J end by 4 bases, with 10 bases between. The CDR3 totals 13 residues. The CDR3 DNA reads TGTGCCAGCAGCTGGTATCGGGGCACTGAAGCTTTCTTT. Translating it yields CASSWYRGTEAFF. Looking up the rest from reference TRBV5-4 and TRBJ1-1 gives the full variable domain: ETGVTQSPTHLIKTRGQQVTLRCSSQSGHNTVSWYQQALGQGPQFIFQYYREEENGRGNFPPRFSGLQFPNYSSELNVNALELDDSALYLCASSWYRGTEAFFGQGTRLTVV.

This clone showed up just once. The J gene is TRBJ1-6, the V gene TRBV5-1, with 8 nucleotides matching TRBD1. Per the germline V gene, CDR1 is SGHRS and CDR2 is YFSETQ. Trimming cost V 4 bases and J 0 bases; bases outside gene matches: 6. The CDR3 totals 17 residues. CDR3 in DNA: TGCGCCAGCAGCCCCGGACAGGGAAGCTCCTATAATTCACCCCTCCACTTT. Translation gives CASSPGQGSSYNSPLHF.

This clone appeared a single time. The rearrangement links TRBV11-2 to TRBJ2-4; D is perhaps TRBD2 (5 bases). This CDR3 is built from 17 residues. Looked up from germline, CDR1 is SGHAT and CDR2 is FQNNGV. Deletions cut 5 bases from V and 0 bases from J, with 17 bases between. The CDR3 reads CASSPHLAGEAKNIQYF. The DNA of the CDR3 is TGTGCCAGCAGCCCCCACCTTGCCGGGGAAGCCAAAAACATTCAGTACTTC.

The CDR3 reads CAISESAGTSVNEQYF. The CDR3 DNA reads TGTGCCATCAGTGAGTCGGCGGGGACTAGCGTGAACGAGCAGTACTTC. The chain carries TRBV10-3 and TRBJ2-7; 10 nucleotides line up with TRBD2. The germline V gene encodes CDR1 ENHRY and CDR2 SYGVKD. CDR3 size: 16 residues. J was trimmed by 5 bases and V by 0 bases; bases with no gene match: 7.

This chain connects TRBV28 to TRBJ1-4; D remains ambiguous. Per germline, CDR1 MDHEN and CDR2 SYDVKM. Deletions cut 3 bases from V and 7 bases from J, with 3 bases between. The CDR3 consists of 11 residues. CDR3 residues: CASSFGEKLFF. The CDR3 bases are TGTGCCAGCAGTTTCGGTGAAAAACTGTTTTTT.